This T cell receptor beta chain was recovered during a study of graft-versus-host responses after intestinal transplantation. Turning to the study itself: Multivisceral, liver-intestinal, or isolated intestinal transplants were given to recipients. Tacrolimus and steroids were given for two to three years to all recipients after anti-thymocyte globulin induction.

Germline-derived CDR1 and CDR2 are SGHRS and YFSETQ. The length of the CDR3 is 16 residues. V was cut by 0 bases and J by 0 bases, with 12 bases left in between. Using immunoSEQ multiplex PCR, the repertoire was profiled, and TCRdb retains in-frame clones only, with some absent. The data hold more than 95,000 clones, with more than 75% observed a single time. The study, taken as a whole, reports: There were GvH clones found in recipient marrow, and some of them appeared first in ileum or blood.

Concerning this clone: The antigen remains unidentified.

The receptor was derived from a human donor who received an intestinal transplant. The rearrangement links TRBV5-1 to TRBJ1-1; possibly TRBD1 for D (6 bases). Sequences were derived from unstimulated CD4+ T cells sorted from spleen or lymph node cells, sampled before intestinal transplant. The CDR3 nucleotides are TGCGCCAGCAGCTTGGGGAGCGGGACAATGAACACTGAAGCTTTCTTT. Its protein is CASSLGSGTMNTEAFF.